This TCR beta chain was recovered during a study of blood T cell repertoires in COVID-19. Study-level information: T cells, B-cell-depleted T cells, or PBMCs supplied cDNA or gDNA.

CDR1 is SGHNT and CDR2 is YYREEE in the germline V gene (reference sequence). The V and J ends lost 3 bases and 4 bases respectively, with 11 bases between them. The CDR3 spans 14 residues. Original methodology: Reference gene primer amplification in the assay estimated nucleated cell counts. TCRdb keeps only in-frame clones here, not all; method: immunoSEQ multiplex PCR. The V and J calls and clone size come from that table; D and trimming were worked out from the DNA. The sample lists around 120,000 clones, around four fifths occurring once. The sequence came from a human donor in a cohort sampled during active COVID-19. The chain uses TRBV5-4 and TRBJ2-1; D gene uncertain. The sequenced sample was peripheral blood. CDR3: CASSSTQEYNEQFF. CDR3 in DNA: TGTGCCAGCAGCTCGACACAAGAGTACAATGAGCAGTTCTTC. The full variable domain, rest sourced from reference TRBV5-4 and TRBJ2-1, is ETGVTQSPTHLIKTRGQQVTLRCSSQSGHNTVSWYQQALGQGPQFIFQYYREEENGRGNFPPRFSGLQFPNYSSELNVNALELDDSALYLCASSSTQEYNEQFFGPGTRLTVL.